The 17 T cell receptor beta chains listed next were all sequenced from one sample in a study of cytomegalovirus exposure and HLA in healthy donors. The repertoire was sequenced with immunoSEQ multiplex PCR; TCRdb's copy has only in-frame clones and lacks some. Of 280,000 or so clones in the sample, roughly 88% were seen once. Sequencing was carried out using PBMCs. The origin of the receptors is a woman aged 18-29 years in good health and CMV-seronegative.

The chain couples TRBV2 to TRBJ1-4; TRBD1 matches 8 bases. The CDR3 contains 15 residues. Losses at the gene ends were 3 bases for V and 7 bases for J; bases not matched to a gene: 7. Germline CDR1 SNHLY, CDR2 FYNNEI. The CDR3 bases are TGTGCCAGCAGTGACCCCGGGACAGGACGTGAAAAACTGTTTTTT. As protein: CASSDPGTGREKLFF. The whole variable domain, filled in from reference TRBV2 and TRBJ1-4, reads EPEVTQTPSHQVTQMGQEVILRCVPISNHLYFYWYRQILGQKVEFLVSFYNNEISEKSEIFDDQFSVERPDGSNFTLKIRSTKLEDSAMYFCASSDPGTGREKLFFGSGTQLSVL.

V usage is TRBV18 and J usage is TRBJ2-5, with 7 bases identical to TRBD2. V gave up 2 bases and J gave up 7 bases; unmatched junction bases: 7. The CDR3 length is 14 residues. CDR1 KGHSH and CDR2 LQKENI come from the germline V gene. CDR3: CASSPSAGEGTQYF. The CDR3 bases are TGTGCCAGCTCACCATCAGCTGGGGAGGGGACCCAGTACTTC.

CDR3 nucleotides: TGTGCCAGCAGTTTGGGCAGGCCCATGAACACTGAAGCTTTCTTT. This codes for CASSLGRPMNTEAFF. The rearrangement joins TRBV6-5 to TRBJ1-1, with no clear D. V lost 4 bases and J lost 0, with 12 bases in between. Germline CDR1 and CDR2: MNHEY and SVGAGI. This CDR3 is built from 15 residues.

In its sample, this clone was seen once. The CDR3 DNA is TGTGCCAGCAGTACGATCATACCAGGGGTCTATGGCTACACCTTC. Protein: CASSTIIPGVYGYTF. The gene calls are TRBV28 and TRBJ1-2; tentative D call: TRBD1 (6 bases). Germline V CDR1 and CDR2: MDHEN, SYDVKM. V was pared by 5 bases and J by 4 bases, with 17 bases between. The CDR3 is 15 amino acids.

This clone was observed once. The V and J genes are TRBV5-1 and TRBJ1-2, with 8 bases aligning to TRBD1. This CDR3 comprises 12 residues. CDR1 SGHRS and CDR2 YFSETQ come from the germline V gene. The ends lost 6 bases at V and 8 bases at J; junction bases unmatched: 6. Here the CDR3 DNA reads TGCGCCAGCACCGGGGACAGGTACGGCTACACCTTC. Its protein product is CASTGDRYGYTF.

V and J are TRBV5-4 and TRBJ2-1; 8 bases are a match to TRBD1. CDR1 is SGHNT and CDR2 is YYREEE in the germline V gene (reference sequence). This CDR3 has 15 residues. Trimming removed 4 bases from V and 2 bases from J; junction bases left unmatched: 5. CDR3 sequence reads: CASSVDRGPYNEQFF. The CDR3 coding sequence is TGTGCCAGCAGCGTCGACAGGGGTCCCTACAATGAGCAGTTCTTC.

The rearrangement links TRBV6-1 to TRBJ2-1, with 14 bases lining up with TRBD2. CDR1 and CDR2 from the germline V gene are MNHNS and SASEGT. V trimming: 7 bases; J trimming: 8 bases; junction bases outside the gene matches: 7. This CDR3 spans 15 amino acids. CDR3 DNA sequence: TGTGCCAGCACTGAGACTAGCGGGAGGGGTGATGAGCAGTTCTTC. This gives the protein CASTETSGRGDEQFF.

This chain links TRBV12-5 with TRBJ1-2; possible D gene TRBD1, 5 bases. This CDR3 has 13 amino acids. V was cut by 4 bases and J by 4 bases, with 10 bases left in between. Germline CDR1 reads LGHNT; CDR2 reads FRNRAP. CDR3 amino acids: CASGSGRGYGYTF. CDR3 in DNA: TGTGCTAGTGGTTCCGGGAGGGGCTATGGCTACACCTTC.

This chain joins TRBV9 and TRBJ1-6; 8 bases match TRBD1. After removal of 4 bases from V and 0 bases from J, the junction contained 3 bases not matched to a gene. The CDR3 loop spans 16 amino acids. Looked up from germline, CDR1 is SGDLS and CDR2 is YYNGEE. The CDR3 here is CASSTGGSSYNSPLHF. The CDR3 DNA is TGTGCCAGCAGCACAGGGGGGAGCTCCTATAATTCACCCCTCCACTTT. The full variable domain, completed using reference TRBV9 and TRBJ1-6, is DSGVTQTPKHLITATGQRVTLRCSPRSGDLSVYWYQQSLDQGLQFLIQYYNGEERAKGNILERFSAQQFPDLHSELNLSSLELGDSALYFCASSTGGSSYNSPLHFGNGTRLTVT.

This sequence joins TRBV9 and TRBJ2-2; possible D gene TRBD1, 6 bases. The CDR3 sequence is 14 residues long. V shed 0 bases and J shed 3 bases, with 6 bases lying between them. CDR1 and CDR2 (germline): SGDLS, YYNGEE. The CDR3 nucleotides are TGTGCCAGCAGCGTAGGACAGGACACCGGGGAGCTGTTTTTT. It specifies CASSVGQDTGELFF.

As DNA, the CDR3 is TGTGCCAGCAGCCGGGGACAGGGCTGGGCCGGGGAGCTGTTTTTT. It codes for CASSRGQGWAGELFF. The gene calls are TRBV6-6 and TRBJ2-2; 9 nucleotides align to TRBD1. This CDR3 has 15 amino acids. V was clipped by 6 bases and J by 6 bases; unmatched bases: 8. The germline gives CDR1 MNHNY, CDR2 SVGAGI (reference sequence).

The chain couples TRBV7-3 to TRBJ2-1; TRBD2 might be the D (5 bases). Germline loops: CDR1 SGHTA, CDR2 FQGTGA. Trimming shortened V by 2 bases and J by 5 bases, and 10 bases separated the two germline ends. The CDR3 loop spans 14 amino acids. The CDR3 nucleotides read TGTGCCAGCAGCTTATCCGGGGTGAACAATGAGCAGTTCTTC. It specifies CASSLSGVNNEQFF.

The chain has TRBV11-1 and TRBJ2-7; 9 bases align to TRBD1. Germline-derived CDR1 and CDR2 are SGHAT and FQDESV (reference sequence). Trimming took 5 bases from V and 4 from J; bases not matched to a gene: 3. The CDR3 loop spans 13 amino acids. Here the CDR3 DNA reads TGTGCCAGCAGCCCGACAGGGGGGTACGAGCAGTACTTC. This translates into CASSPTGGYEQYF. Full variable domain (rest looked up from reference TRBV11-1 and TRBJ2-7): EAEVAQSPRYKITEKSQAVAFWCDPISGHATLYWYRQILGQGPELLVQFQDESVVDDSQLPKDRFSAERLKGVDSTLKIQPAELGDSAMYLCASSPTGGYEQYFGPGTRLTVT.

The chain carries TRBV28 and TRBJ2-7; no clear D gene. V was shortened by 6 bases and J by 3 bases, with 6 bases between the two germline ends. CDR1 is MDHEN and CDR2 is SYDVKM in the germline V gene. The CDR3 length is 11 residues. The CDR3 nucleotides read TGTGCCAGCAGCACATACTACGAGCAGTACTTC. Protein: CASSTYYEQYF.

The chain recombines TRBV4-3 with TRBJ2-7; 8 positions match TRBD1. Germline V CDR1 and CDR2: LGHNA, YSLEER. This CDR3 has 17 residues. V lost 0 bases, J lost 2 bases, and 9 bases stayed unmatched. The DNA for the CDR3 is TGCGCCAGCAGCCAAGATTCTACAGGGGGAGGCACCTACGAGCAGTACTTC. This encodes CASSQDSTGGGTYEQYF.

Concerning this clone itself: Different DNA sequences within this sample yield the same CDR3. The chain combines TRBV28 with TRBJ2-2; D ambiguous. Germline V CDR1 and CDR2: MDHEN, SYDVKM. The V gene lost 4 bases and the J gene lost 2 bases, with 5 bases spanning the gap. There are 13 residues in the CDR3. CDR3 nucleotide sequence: TGTGCCAGCAGTTCCCTCAACACCGGGGAGCTGTTTTTT. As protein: CASSSLNTGELFF.

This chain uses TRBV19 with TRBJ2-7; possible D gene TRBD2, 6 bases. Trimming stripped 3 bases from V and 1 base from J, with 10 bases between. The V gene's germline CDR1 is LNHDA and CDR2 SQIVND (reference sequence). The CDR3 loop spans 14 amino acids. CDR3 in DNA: TGTGCCAGTAGTATGGGGGGTGGATCCTACGAGCAGTACTTC. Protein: CASSMGGGSYEQYF.